The source of this T cell receptor (beta chain) is a study of CD8+CD57+ T cells in acquired aplastic anemia (dated by TCRdb to 2016 to 2019). Background for the entire study: On average, sorted CD4+ and CD8+ cells yielded 3.2 ug of extracted DNA, with a range of about 0.18 to 30 ug. CD8+CD57+ expansion was defined as a frequency above the mean frequency observed in healthy subjects.

Including the terminal cysteine and phenylalanine, the CDR3 comprises 18 residues. Only the CDR3 part of the read is kept: 54 bases, read in frame from the first base. The germline V gene gives CDR1 as MNHNS and CDR2 as SASEGT. Deletion took 6 bases off V and 0 bases off J, with a span of 18 bases between the germline ends. The patients picked for sequencing were ones in whom flow cytometry had shown an expansion of CD8+CD57+ cells. Every patient had a diagnosis of severe acquired aplastic anemia based on International Study of Aplastic Anemia and Agranulocytosis and Camitta criteria. Patients had received no therapy at the time of blood sampling. In the study, sorted CD4+ and CD8+ blood T cells from patients with severe aplastic anemia and from healthy subjects underwent deep sequencing of TCR repertoires. Patients were enrolled in the USA under clinicaltrials.gov protocols 00001620, 01623167, 00001397, 00071045, 00081523 and 00961064. Ficoll-Paque density gradient centrifugation was used to isolate peripheral blood mononuclear cells. Before DNA extraction, CD4+ and CD8+ T cells were sorted by FACS or by magnetic beads.

Overall study results and their limits: Although 25 to 30 CD8+ CDR3 sequences were shared by patients and controls, these sequences appeared highly expressed in patients and within the immunodominant clones of patients. Between patients and healthy controls, no significant difference in CD8+ Simpson's diversity was found (P=0.060).

As regards this clonotype: Its antigen has not been determined. Base qualities are not at hand, and no much larger clone is one base apart.

Genomic DNA served as template for TCR beta VDJ combination and CDR3 sequence profiling. An Illumina HiSeq 2000 was the platform used for TCR repertoire sequencing. As for how the authors treated the data: Repertoires were assessed using TRBV/TRBJ rearrangement plots, CDR3 size and DJ length profiles, and Simpson's diversity index. The most abundant DNA sequence in the deep sequencing data was defined as the immunodominant clone. CDR3 amino acid sequences were screened for sharing across subjects and compared with published repertoires and the VDJdb database. TCRdb applied fastp at Q25 and MiXCR to the public reads, then kept only in-frame beta chains. Rows with one shared CDR3 protein collapse into an entry with the most common genes and DNA. The V and J calls shown here were made by TCRdb, not taken from the authors' results. Here the sample has 150,000 or so distinct CDR3 sequences; roughly 48% occur a single time. The ten most abundant clones make up around 2.9% of the sample.

The origin of this receptor is a human donor with aplastic anemia. The V and J segments used are TRBV6-1 and TRBJ1-6; confidence is insufficient to name the D gene. The source material was sorted CD4+, CD8+, or CD8+CD57+ T cells (not recorded which) from PBMCs. The CDR3: CASSSRFTSSSYNSPLHF. In nucleotide form, the sequence is TGTGCCAGCAGCTCCAGATTTACAAGCAGCTCCTATAATTCACCCCTCCACTTT.